Sequencing of this T cell receptor (beta chain) was carried out in a study of T cell responses to AZD1222 COVID-19 vaccine. Germline loops: CDR1 DFQATT, CDR2 SNEGSKA (reference sequence). The CDR3 spans 10 residues. Trimming left V 8 bases short and J 5 bases short, with 9 bases between. Comment on this clone: Its antigen is unknown.

Profiled with immunoSEQ multiplex PCR; TCRdb holds only in-frame clones, not every one. The table has about 270,000 clones, roughly 93% seen once. Findings of the study overall: Close to half of spike-specific TCRs reportedly recognize unmutated variant regions. White British donors predominated, females outnumbered males, and clonal diversity was possibly underestimated. Spike-wide coverage was observed for vaccine-associated CD4 TCRs, with dominant responses at 160-218 and 743-854. With two AZD1222 doses given, Spike-specific TCR breadth and depth both rose.

The source of this sequence is an adult who received the AZD1222 COVID-19 vaccine. Sample: peripheral blood, taken 28 days after the second AZD1222 dose. The chain couples TRBV20-1 to TRBJ1-2; D is undetermined. This CDR3 reads CSLLVYGYTF. The DNA for the CDR3 is TGCAGTCTCTTAGTTTATGGCTACACCTTC.